This T cell receptor beta chain is drawn from a study of blood T cells in healthy people across ages. Findings and caveats of the study: Higher diversity, along with more naive CD4+ cells, distinguished long-lived donors from aged donors.

Together with a sample-barcoded 5' primer, a J-beta primer mix was included in a second PCR lasting about 7 to 11 cycles. A template-switch adaptor containing 12 random nucleotides labeled each cDNA molecule. From each sample, at least 2.5 million paired-end reads containing CDR3 were obtained. TCRdb reprocessed the 5' RACE reads with MiXCR, giving one entry per CDR3 protein. The sample records around 2 million distinct CDR3 sequences, about two fifths being singletons. The length of the CDR3 is 13 residues. Germline loops: CDR1 DFQATT, CDR2 SNEGSKA (reference sequence). V lost 3 bases and J 1 base, leaving 8 bases between the germline ends. Peripheral blood samples of 9 to 10 milliliters were drawn from each donor. This clonotype was recorded a few times. As yet, its antigen is unknown.

The TCR sequence derives from a human donor in good health. The chain uses TRBV20-1 and TRBJ2-3; tentatively, D is TRBD2 (5 bases). The specimen was blood. The CDR3 DNA reads TGCAGTGCTAGGGAGGACGGCACAGATACGCAGTATTTT. This gives the protein CSAREDGTDTQYF.